This T cell receptor (beta chain) came from a study of blood T cells in healthy people across ages (dated by TCRdb to between 2014 and 2016). For context, the study as a whole: In model experiments, template switching captured roughly one uniquely barcoded TCR beta cDNA molecule for every two T cells. Age-related changes in TCR beta repertoire diversity were measured in the study by deep sequencing normalized with unique cDNA molecular identifiers. Donors were grouped into four age groups: young (average 16 years), middle-aged (over 35), aged (over 55) and long-lived (over 80). Donors of different ages were randomly distributed across sequencing lanes to avoid experimental bias. Using the same blood draw, the study looked at two additional independent replicas of 1 million unique cDNA reads for two donors, one aged 18 to 30 and the other aged 80 or older. What the work shows at the level of the full study, not this receptor alone: The CMV infection status of donors was not known, potentially confounding age-related changes in expanded clonotypes. Because profiling used bulk unsorted PBMCs, naive and antigen-experienced compartments could not be compared conclusively. The percentage of naive T cells measured by flow cytometry correlated strongly with observed TCR beta diversity. Observed TCR beta diversity per million T cells fell roughly linearly with age, and a significant reduction was already apparent by age around 44. Estimates of total diversity from one million sequenced T cells were regarded as lower bounds and underestimates. Compared with the aged group, more naive CD4+ T cells, fewer expanded clones and increased TCR diversity were shown by the long-lived group, suggesting age selection.

Libraries were constructed by 5' RACE. TCRdb names Illumina HiSeq 2500 as the instrument used. The second PCR ran for about 6 to 12 cycles and used a J-beta primer mix along with a sample-barcoded 5' primer. A unique molecular identifier was introduced onto each TCR beta cDNA molecule by a template-switch 5' adaptor carrying 12 random nucleotides. Each sample yielded at least 3 million CDR3-containing paired-end reads. All of the RNA was converted into first-strand cDNA using the Mint cDNA synthesis kit, with a TRBC-specific oligonucleotide serving as the primer. Following uracil-DNA glycosylase treatment, a first 18-cycle PCR with universal primers M1SS and BC2_uni_R was performed on all cDNA. Regarding the original processing steps: Each sample was normalized by randomly selecting 1 million high-quality reads, each carrying a distinct molecular identifier. Instead of being binned into consensus sequences, reads with shared molecular identifiers were discarded. MiTCR, run with a Q25 quality threshold and the strictest error-elimination algorithm, handled CDR3 identification, clonotype clustering and error correction. A nonparametric unseen species model using Euler transformation provided a lower-bound estimate of total TCR beta diversity. TCRdb took the public reads, trimmed them with fastp at Q25, ran MiXCR for clone calling and kept in-frame beta chains. Rows are combined by CDR3 protein, so each entry shows the most common genes and DNA. For this entry, the V and J calls and clone size follow TCRdb and not the study's own pipeline. This sample lists roughly 1.6 million distinct CDR3 sequences; almost 35% were detected once. The ten largest clones take up 11% of the sample.

The germline V end is reduced by 3 bases and the J end by 0 bases; junction bases left unmatched: 8. Inclusive of the bounding cysteine and phenylalanine, the CDR3 is 17 residues long. Only the CDR3 DNA is retained, 51 bases long and in frame from the first base. CDR1 DFQATT and CDR2 SNEGSKA were looked up in the germline V gene (reference sequence). The roughly 39 donors, aged about 6 to 100 years, were systemically healthy Caucasian individuals from Russia. About 9.6 milliliters of peripheral blood were collected from each donor into EDTA-treated Vacutainer tubes. PBMCs were isolated by Ficoll-Paque density-gradient centrifugation, with at least 6 million obtained per sample. Total RNA, at least 6 micrograms per sample, was extracted from PBMCs with Trizol reagent. Naive CD45RAhigh/CD27high T cell percentages were measured by flow cytometry on a PBMC aliquot from every donor. Note on this clonotype: What antigen it recognizes has not been identified. Base qualities were left out, and no much larger clone turns up one base away.

Sequencing was carried out using blood. This receptor chain uses TRBV20-1 and TRBJ1-6; 7 central nucleotides agree with TRBD1. This receptor was identified in a woman aged 25 to 45 in good health. This receptor carries the CDR3 CSASGQDTRSYNSPLHF. Read as DNA, the sequence is TGCAGTGCTAGCGGACAGGACACTCGCTCCTATAATTCACCCCTCCACTTT.